The 5 T cell receptor beta chains below were found in one sample sequenced in a study of beta chain features in type 1 diabetes. Findings and caveats of the study: There was a moderate but significant shortening of TCRB CDR3s in all four CD4+ subsets of Type 1 diabetes patients.

For these TCRs, the target antigens are not known. The sequenced template was cDNA made from the entire isolated RNA. TCRdb's copy holds only in-frame clones and misses some; the assay was immunoSEQ multiplex PCR. The profile shows 300,000 to 450,000 clones, 9.6% of them singletons. Sequenced material: central memory CD4+ T cells from blood. The receptors originated from a man aged 25-45 years with type 1 diabetes.

This clone was detected a few times. The gene calls are TRBV10-3 and TRBJ1-1, with D perhaps TRBD1 (5 bases). Per the germline V gene, CDR1 is ENHRY and CDR2 is SYGVKD. V lost 6 bases and J lost 7, with 15 bases in between. This CDR3 has 13 amino acids. The DNA of the CDR3 is TGTGCCATCAGACCTGCAGGGTCAGGTGAAGCTTTCTTT. The encoded protein is CAIRPAGSGEAFF.

The V and J genes are TRBV5-1 and TRBJ2-7, with 9 positions matching TRBD2. This CDR3 comprises 16 residues. Germline V lookup: CDR1 SGHRS, CDR2 YFSETQ. Trimming cost V 2 bases and J 0 bases; bases outside gene matches: 6. The CDR3 sequence is CASSLGTSSSSYEQYF. CDR3 DNA: TGCGCCAGCAGCTTAGGGACTAGCTCCAGCTCCTACGAGCAGTACTTC.

The chain's CDR3 is CASSEGRAIWGETQYF. CDR3 coding DNA: TGTGCCAGCAGTGAAGGGAGGGCCATCTGGGGTGAGACCCAGTACTTC. This chain links TRBV2 with TRBJ2-5; a weak D match, TRBD2 (6 bases). The germline V gene encodes CDR1 SNHLY and CDR2 FYNNEI. The CDR3 is 16 amino acids. V lost 1 base to trimming and J lost 5 bases, with 17 bases between them.

The chain is built from TRBV29-1 and TRBJ2-1; TRBD2 aligns across 9 bases. The germline V gene encodes CDR1 SQVTM and CDR2 ANQGSEA. This CDR3 has 15 residues. V was pared by 4 bases and J by 5 bases, with 9 bases of the junction left unmatched. CDR3 coding DNA: TGCAGCGTTGGAAAGCGGACTAGCGCGGACAATGAGCAGTTCTTC. This gives the protein CSVGKRTSADNEQFF.

A single count supports this clone. The gene calls are TRBV10-1 and TRBJ2-6, with D possibly TRBD2 on 6 matching bases. CDR1 and CDR2 (germline): WNHNN, SYGVQD (reference sequence). The CDR3 is made up of 17 amino acids. V was cut by 4 bases and J by 0 bases, with 13 bases left in between. The CDR3 sequence is CASSAVSGVSGANVLTF. The DNA of the CDR3 is TGCGCCAGCAGTGCAGTGTCGGGGGTCTCTGGGGCCAACGTCCTGACTTTC.